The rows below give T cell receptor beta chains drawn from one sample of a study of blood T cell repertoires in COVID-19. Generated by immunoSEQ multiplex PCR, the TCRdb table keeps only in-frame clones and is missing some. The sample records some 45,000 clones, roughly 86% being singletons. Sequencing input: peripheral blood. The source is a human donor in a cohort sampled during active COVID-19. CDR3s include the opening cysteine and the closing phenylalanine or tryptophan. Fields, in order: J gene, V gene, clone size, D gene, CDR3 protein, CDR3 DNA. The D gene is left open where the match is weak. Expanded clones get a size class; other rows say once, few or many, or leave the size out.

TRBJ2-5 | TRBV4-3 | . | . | CASSTTTGNQETQYF | TGCGCCAGCAGCACGACGACTGGAAACCAAGAGACCCAGTACTTC
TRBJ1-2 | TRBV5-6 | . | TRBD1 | CASSLRQGVPGYTF | TGTGCCAGCAGCTTGCGACAGGGAGTGCCTGGCTACACCTTC
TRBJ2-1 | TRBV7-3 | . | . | CASSLTFASRSSYNEQFF | TGTGCCAGCAGCTTAACGTTTGCTAGCCGAAGCTCCTACAATGAGCAGTTCTTC
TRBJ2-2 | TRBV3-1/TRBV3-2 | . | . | CASSLQDFAGELFF | TGTGCCAGCAGCCTACAGGATTTCGCCGGGGAGCTGTTTTTT
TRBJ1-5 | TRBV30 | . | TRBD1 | CASTAPLGQGQPQHF | TGTGCCTCCACGGCCCCGTTGGGACAGGGTCAGCCCCAGCATTTT
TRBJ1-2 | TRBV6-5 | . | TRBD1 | CASSFSQGYTYGYTF | TGTGCCAGCAGTTTCTCACAGGGGTATACCTATGGCTACACCTTC
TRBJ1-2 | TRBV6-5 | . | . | CASSSGSRGGYTF | TGTGCCAGCAGTTCCGGGTCCCGTGGAGGCTACACCTTC
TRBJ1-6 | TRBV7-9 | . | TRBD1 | CASSADRDNSPLHF | TGTGCCAGCAGCGCCGACAGGGATAATTCACCCCTCCACTTT
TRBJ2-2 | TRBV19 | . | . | CASRGGGPGELFF | TGTGCCAGTAGAGGAGGGGGCCCCGGGGAGCTGTTTTTT
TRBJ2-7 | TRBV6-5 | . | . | CASSYTHNSYEQYF | TGTGCCAGCAGTTACACACATAATTCCTACGAGCAGTACTTC
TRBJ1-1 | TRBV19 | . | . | CASSTGVYTEAFF | TGTGCCAGTAGTACAGGGGTGTACACTGAAGCTTTCTTT
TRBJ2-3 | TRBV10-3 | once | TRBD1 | CAIGQGEDTQYF | TGTGCCATCGGACAGGGAGAGGATACGCAGTATTTT
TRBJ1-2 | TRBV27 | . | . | CASSLFGTAAYGYTF | TGTGCCAGCAGTTTGTTCGGCACAGCAGCCTATGGCTACACCTTC
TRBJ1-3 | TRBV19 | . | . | CASSIQGISGNTIYF | TGTGCCAGTAGTATTCAGGGGATCTCTGGAAACACCATATATTTT
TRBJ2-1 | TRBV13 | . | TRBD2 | CASSFSSGAPFF | TGTGCCAGCAGCTTTTCCAGCGGGGCCCCCTTCTTC
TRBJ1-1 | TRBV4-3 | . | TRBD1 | CASSQDRQGVNTEAFF | TGCGCCAGCAGCCAAGATAGACAGGGAGTGAACACTGAAGCTTTCTTT
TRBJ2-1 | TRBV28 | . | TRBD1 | CASRLPGQGTYNEQFF | TGTGCCAGCAGATTACCGGGACAGGGGACTTACAATGAGCAGTTCTTC
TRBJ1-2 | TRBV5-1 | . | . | CASSLQGRSAGYTF | TGCGCCAGCAGCTTACAGGGCCGGAGTGCTGGCTACACCTTC
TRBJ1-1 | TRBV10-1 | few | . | CASRREEGTEAFF | TGCGCCAGCAGGAGAGAAGAGGGCACTGAAGCTTTCTTT
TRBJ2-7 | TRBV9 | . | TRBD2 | CASSSGTSGGITSYEQYF | TGTGCCAGCAGTTCCGGGACTAGCGGGGGAATTACCTCCTACGAGCAGTACTTC
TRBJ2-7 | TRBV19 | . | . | CASSIKQGRTYEQYF | TGTGCCAGTAGTATCAAACAGGGAAGGACCTACGAGCAGTACTTC
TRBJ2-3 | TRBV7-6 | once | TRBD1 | CASSLMTGGSTDTQYF | TGTGCCAGCAGCTTAATGACAGGGGGAAGCACAGATACGCAGTATTTT
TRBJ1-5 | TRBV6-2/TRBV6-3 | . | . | CASSYRPTYSNQPQHF | TGTGCCAGCAGTTACCGCCCTACTTATAGCAATCAGCCCCAGCATTTT
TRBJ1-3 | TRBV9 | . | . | CASSVTGNTIYF | TGTGCCAGCAGCGTTACTGGAAACACCATATATTTT
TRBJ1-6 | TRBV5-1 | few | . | CASSFSTDNSPLHF | TGCGCCAGCAGCTTTTCGACAGATAATTCACCCCTCCACTTT
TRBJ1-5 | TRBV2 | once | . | CASSPEGNQPQHF | TGTGCCAGCAGTCCCGAGGGTAATCAGCCCCAGCATTTT